This TCR beta chain appears in the sequencing data of a study of glioma-infiltrating T cells. The study, taken as a whole, reports: Tissue-blood divergence was below expectation in non-neoplastic patients, above in gliomas.

Many counts were recorded for this clonotype. Its antigen is not known. The iRepertoire nested amplicon-rescue multiplex PCR amplified TCR alpha and beta CDR3s from RNA. TCRdb itself ran the multiplex PCR reads through MiXCR, one entry per CDR3 protein. The repertoire holds tens of thousands of distinct CDR3 sequences, with 23% as singletons. CDR1 and CDR2 from the germline V gene are KGHSH and LQKENI. Unmatched junction bases numbered 6, after V lost 3 bases and J lost 2 bases. The CDR3 is made up of 15 amino acids. This chain links TRBV18 with TRBJ1-1; 7 bases line up with TRBD1. This TCR was recovered from a human donor with low-grade glioma or glioblastoma, undergoing nonglioma brain surgery, or in good health (not recorded which). Material for sequencing was glioma tissue, nonneoplastic brain tissue, or PBMCs (not recorded which). Here the CDR3 DNA reads TGTGCCAGCTCACCGCTACAGGGGACTAACACTGAAGCTTTCTTT. Protein sequence: CASSPLQGTNTEAFF.